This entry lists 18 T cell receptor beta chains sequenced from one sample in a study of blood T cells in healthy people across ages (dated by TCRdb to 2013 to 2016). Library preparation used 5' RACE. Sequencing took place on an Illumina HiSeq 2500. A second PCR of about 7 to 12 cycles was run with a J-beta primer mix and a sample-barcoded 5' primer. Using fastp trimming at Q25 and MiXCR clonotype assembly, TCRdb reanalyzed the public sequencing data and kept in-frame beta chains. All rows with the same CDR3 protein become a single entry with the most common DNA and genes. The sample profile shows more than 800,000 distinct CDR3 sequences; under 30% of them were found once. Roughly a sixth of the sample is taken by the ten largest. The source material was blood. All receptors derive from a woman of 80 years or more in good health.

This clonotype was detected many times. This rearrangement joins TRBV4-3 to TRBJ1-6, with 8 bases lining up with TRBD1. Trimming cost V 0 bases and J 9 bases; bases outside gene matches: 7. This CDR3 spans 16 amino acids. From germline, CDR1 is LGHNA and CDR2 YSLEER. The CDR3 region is CASSQETGGSTSPLHF. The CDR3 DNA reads TGCGCCAGCAGCCAAGAAACAGGGGGAAGCACTTCACCCCTCCACTTT.

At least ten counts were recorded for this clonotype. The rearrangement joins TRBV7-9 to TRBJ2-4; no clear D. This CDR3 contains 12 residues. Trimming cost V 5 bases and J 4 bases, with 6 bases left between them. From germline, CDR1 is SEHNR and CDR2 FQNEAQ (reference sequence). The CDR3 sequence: CASSAQKNIQYF. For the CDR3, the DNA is TGTGCCAGCAGCGCCCAGAAAAACATTCAGTACTTC.

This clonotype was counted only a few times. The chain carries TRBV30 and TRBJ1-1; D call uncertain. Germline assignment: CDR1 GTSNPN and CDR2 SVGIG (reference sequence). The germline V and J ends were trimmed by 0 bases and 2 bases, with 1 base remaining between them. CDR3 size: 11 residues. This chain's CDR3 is CAWSVNTEAFF. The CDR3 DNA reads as TGTGCCTGGAGTGTAAACACTGAAGCTTTCTTT.

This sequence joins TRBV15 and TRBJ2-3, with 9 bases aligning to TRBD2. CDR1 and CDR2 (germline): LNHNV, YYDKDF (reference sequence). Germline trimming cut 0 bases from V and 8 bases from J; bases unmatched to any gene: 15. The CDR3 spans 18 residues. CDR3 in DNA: TGTGCCACCAGCAGAGATCTTCACCGAGCGGGGGGTGTTGGTACGCAGTATTTT. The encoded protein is CATSRDLHRAGGVGTQYF.

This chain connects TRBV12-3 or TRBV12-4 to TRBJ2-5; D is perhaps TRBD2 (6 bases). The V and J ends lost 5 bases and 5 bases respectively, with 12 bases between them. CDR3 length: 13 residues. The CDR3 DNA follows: TGTGCCAGCAGTCCCCGGGAGCTGGAGACCCAGTACTTC. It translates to CASSPRELETQYF.

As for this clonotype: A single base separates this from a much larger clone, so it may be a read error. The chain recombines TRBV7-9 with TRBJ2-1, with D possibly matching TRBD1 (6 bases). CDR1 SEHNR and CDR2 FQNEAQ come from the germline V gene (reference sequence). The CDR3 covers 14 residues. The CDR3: CTSSGQGFHNEQFF. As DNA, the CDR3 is TGTACCAGCAGCGGTCAGGGGTTCCACAATGAGCAGTTCTTC.

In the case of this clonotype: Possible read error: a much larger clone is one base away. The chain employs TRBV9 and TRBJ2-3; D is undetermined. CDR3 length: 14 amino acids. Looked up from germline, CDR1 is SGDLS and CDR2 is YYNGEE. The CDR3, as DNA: TGTGCCAGCAGCGTATCTCCAGTCACAGATACGCGGTATTTT. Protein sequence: CASSVSPVTDTRYF.

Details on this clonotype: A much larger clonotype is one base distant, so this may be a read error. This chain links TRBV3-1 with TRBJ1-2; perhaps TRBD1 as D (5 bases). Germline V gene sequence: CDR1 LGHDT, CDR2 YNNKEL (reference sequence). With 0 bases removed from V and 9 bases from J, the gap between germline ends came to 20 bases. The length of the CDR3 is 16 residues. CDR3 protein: CASSQDPMAKGISYTF. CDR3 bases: TGTGCCAGCAGCCAAGATCCGATGGCAAAGGGGATCAGCTACACCTTC.

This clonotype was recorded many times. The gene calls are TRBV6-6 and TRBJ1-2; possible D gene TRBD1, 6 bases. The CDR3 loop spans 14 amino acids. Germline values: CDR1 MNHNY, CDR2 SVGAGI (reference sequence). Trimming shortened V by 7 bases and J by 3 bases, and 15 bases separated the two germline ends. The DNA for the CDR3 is TGTGCCAGCACCCCAGGGGAGAGGCACTATGGCTACACCTTC. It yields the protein CASTPGERHYGYTF.

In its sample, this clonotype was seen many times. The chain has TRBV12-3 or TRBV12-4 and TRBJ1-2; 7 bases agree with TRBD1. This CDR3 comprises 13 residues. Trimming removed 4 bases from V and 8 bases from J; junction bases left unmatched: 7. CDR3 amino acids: CASSSGQLGGYTF. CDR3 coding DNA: TGTGCCAGCAGTTCGGGACAGTTAGGGGGCTACACCTTC.

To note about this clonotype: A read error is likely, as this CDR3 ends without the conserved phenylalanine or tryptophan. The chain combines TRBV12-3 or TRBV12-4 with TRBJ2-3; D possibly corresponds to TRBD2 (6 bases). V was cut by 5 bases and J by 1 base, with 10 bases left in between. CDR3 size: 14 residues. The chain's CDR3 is CASSGGVGTDTQYS. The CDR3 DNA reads TGTGCCAGCAGTGGAGGGGTGGGCACAGATACGCAGTATTCT.

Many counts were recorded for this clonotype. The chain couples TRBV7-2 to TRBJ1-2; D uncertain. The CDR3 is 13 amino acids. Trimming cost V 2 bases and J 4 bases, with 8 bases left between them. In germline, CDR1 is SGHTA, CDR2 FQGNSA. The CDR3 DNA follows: TGTGCCAGCAGCTTAAACACGCCCTATGGCTACACCTTC. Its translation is CASSLNTPYGYTF. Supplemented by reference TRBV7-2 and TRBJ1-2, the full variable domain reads GAGVSQSPSNKVTEKGKDVELRCDPISGHTALYWYRQSLGQGLEFLIYFQGNSAPDKSGLPSDRFSAERTGGSVSTLTIQRTQQEDSAVYLCASSLNTPYGYTFGSGTRLTVV.

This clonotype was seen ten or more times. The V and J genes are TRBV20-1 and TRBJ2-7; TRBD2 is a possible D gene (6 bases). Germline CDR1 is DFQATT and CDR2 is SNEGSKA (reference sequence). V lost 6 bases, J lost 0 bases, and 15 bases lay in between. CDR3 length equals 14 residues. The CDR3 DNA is TGCAGTGCCGATTCTAGCGTGAGCTCCTACGAGCAGTACTTC. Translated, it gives CSADSSVSSYEQYF.

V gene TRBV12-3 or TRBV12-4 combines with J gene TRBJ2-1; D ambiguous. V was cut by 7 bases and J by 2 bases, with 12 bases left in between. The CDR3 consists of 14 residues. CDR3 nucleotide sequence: TGTGCCAGCATCGTCGGCCTCACCTACAATGAGCAGTTCTTC. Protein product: CASIVGLTYNEQFF.

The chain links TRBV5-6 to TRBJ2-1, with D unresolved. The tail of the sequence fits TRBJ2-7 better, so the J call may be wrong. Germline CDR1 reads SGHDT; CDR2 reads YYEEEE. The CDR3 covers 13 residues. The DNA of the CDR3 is TGTGCCAGCAGCCCCGGCCTCTTCAATGAGCAGTACTTC. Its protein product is CASSPGLFNEQYF.

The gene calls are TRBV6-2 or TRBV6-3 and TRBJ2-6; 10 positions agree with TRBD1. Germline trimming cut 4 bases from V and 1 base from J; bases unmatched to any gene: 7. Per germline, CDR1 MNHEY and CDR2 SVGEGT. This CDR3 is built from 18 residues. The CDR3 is CASSSGQGVRSGANVLTF. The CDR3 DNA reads TGTGCCAGCAGTTCAGGACAGGGGGTGAGGTCTGGGGCCAACGTCCTGACTTTC.

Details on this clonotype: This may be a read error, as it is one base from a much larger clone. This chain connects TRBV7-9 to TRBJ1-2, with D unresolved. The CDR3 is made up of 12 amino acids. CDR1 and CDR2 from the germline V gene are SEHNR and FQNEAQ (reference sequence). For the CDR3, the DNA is TGTGCCAGCAGCCCGGAACGTTTTGGCCACACCTTC. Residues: CASSPERFGHTF. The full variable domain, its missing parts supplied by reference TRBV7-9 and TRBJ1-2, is DTGVSQNPRHKITKRGQNVTFRCDPISEHNRLYWYRQTLGQGPEFLTYFQNEAQLEKSRLLSDRFSAERPKGSFSTLEIQRTEQGDSAMYLCASSPERFGHTFGSGTRLTVV.

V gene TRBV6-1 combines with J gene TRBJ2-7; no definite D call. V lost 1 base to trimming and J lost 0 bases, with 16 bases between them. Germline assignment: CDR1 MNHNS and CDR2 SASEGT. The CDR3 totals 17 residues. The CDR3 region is CASSEGSSGMFSYEQYF. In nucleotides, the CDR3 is TGTGCCAGCAGTGAAGGGTCGTCAGGCATGTTCTCCTACGAGCAGTACTTC.